The clone carrying this TCR beta chain occurred a few times. Here immunoSEQ multiplex PCR was the method, and the copy in TCRdb shows in-frame clones only, minus some. The sample lists about 81,000 clones; just over 85% were seen once. J lost 4 bases, V lost 1 base, and 3 bases had no gene match. Looked up from germline, CDR1 is LGHNA and CDR2 is YNFKEQ. The CDR3 loop spans 15 amino acids. This specimen comes from a study of blood T cell repertoires in COVID-19. As for the study in general: Specimens from acute and convalescent COVID-19 originated in the United States, Italy and Spain. Sample material is recorded as cDNA or gDNA derived from T cells, B-cell-depleted T cells, or PBMCs.

The rearrangement links TRBV4-2 to TRBJ1-4, with 7 positions matching TRBD1. This sequence originates from an elderly woman with acute or convalescent COVID-19. Input material: peripheral blood. CDR3: CASSQGQGGNEKLFF. CDR3 DNA: TGTGCCAGCAGCCAAGGACAGGGTGGTAATGAAAAACTGTTTTTT.